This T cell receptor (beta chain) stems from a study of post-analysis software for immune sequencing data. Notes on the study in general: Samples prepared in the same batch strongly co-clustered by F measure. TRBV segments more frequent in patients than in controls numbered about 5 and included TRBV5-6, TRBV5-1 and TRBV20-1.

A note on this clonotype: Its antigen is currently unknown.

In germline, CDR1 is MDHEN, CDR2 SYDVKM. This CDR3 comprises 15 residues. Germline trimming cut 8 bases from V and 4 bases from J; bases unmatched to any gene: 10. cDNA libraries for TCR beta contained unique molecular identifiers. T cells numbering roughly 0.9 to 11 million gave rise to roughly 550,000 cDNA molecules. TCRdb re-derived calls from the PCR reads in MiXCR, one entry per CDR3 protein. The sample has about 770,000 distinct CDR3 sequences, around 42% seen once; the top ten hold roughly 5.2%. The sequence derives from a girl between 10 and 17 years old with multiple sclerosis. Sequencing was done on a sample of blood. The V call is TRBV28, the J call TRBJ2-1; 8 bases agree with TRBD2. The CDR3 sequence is CASRDGLAAYNEQFF. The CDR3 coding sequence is TGTGCCAGCCGGGACGGACTAGCAGCATACAATGAGCAGTTCTTC.